The entry below gives a single T cell receptor (beta chain) sequence along with its context. A sample-barcoded 5' primer and a J-beta primer mix were used in a second PCR of roughly 7 to 11 cycles. Via MiXCR, TCRdb re-called the 5' RACE reads, giving one row per CDR3 protein. The data contain about 1.1 million distinct CDR3 sequences, about two fifths of them seen just once; the ten biggest clones take up roughly 14%. The data derive from a study of blood T cells in healthy people across ages. Germline V gives CDR1 LGHNA, CDR2 YNFKEQ. Trimming cost V 3 bases and J 6 bases; bases outside gene matches: 9. The CDR3 spans 17 residues.

The material sequenced was blood. V is TRBV4-2 and J is TRBJ2-1; TRBD2 agrees at 12 bases. The receptor's source is a man aged 18-30 years in good health. The CDR3 DNA is TGTGCCAGCAGCCACCGAACCCCTAGCGGGGGGGGCAATGAGCAGTTCTTC. The encoded protein is CASSHRTPSGGGNEQFF.